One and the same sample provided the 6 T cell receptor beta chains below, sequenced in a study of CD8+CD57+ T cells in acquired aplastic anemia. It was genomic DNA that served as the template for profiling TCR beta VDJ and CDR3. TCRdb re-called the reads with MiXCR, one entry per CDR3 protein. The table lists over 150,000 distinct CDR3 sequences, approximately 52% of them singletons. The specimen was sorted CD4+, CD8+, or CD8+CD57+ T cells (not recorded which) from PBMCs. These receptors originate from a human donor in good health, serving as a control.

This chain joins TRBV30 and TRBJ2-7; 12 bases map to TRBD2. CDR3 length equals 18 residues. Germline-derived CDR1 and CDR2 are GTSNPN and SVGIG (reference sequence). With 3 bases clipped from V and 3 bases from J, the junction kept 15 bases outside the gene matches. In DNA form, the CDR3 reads TGTGCCTGGAGCCCCTATGGGCTAGCGGGGGGGCGGGGCTACGAGCAGTACTTC. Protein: CAWSPYGLAGGRGYEQYF.

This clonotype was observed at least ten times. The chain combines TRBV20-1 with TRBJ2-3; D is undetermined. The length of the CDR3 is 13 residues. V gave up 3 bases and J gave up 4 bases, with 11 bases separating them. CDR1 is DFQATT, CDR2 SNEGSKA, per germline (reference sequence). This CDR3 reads CSASQPQADTQYF. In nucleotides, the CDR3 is TGCAGTGCTAGCCAGCCCCAAGCAGATACGCAGTATTTT.

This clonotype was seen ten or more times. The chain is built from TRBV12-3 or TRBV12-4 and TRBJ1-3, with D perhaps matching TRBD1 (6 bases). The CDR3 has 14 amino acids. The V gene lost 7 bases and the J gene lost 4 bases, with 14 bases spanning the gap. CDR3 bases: TGTGCCAGCACCCCAACAGGGTTCGGAAACACCATATATTTT. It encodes CASTPTGFGNTIYF.

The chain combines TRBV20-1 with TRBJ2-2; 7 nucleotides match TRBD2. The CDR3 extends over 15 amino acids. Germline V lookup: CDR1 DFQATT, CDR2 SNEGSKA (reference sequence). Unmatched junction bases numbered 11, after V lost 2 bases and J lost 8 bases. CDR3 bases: TGCAGTGCTAGATCGGGGCGGGAGTGGTCTGGGGAGCTGTTTTTT. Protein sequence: CSARSGREWSGELFF.

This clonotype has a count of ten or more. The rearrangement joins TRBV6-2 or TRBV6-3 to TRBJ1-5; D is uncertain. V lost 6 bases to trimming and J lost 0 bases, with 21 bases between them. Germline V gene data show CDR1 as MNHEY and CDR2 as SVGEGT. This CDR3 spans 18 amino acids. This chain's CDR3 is CASSMGLRFRSSNQPQHF. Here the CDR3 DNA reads TGTGCCAGCAGCATGGGCCTTCGGTTCAGATCTAGCAATCAGCCCCAGCATTTT.

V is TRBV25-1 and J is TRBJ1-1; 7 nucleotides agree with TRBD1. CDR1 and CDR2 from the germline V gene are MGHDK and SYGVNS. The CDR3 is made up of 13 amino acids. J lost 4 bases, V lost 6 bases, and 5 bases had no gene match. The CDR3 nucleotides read TGTGCCAGCAGGGCAGGGGGAGGCACTGAAGCTTTCTTT. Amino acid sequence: CASRAGGGTEAFF.